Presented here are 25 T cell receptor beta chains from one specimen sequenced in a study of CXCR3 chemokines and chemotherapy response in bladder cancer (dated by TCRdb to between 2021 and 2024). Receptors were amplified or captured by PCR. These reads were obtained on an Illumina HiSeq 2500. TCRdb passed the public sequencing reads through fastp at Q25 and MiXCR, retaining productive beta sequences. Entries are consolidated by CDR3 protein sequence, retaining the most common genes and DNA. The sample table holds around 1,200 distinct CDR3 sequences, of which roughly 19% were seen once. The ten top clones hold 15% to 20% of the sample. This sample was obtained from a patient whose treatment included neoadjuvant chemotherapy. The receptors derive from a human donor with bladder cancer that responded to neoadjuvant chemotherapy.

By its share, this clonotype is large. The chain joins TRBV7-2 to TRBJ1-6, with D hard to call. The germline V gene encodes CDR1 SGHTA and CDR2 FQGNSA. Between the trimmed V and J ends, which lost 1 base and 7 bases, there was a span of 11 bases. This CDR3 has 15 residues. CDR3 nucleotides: TGTGCCAGCAGCTTAGATTCCCGGCCGAATTCACCCCTCCACTTT. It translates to CASSLDSRPNSPLHF.

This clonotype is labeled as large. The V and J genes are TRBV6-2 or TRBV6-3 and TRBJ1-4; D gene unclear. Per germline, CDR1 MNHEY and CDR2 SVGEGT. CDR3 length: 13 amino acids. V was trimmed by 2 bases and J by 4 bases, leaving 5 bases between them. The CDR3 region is CASSYKFNEKLFF. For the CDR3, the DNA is TGTGCCAGCAGTTACAAGTTTAATGAAAAACTGTTTTTT.

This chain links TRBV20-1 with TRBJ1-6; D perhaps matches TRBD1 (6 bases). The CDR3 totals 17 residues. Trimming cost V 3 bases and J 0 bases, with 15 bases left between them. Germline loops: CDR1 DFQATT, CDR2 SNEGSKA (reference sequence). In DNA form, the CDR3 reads TGCAGTGCTAGGGGGCGGGACACGAGCTCCTATAATTCACCCCTCCACTTT. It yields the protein CSARGRDTSSYNSPLHF.

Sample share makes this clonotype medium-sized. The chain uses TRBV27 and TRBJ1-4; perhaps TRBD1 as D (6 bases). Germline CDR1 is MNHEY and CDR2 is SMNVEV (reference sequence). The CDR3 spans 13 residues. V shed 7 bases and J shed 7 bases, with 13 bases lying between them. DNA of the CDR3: TGTGCCAGCACTACAGGGTATGGTGAAAAACTGTTTTTT. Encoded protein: CASTTGYGEKLFF.

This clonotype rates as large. CDR3 protein: CASSYPDIGRPNTYEQYF. CDR3 bases: TGTGCCAGCAGTTACCCGGACATTGGACGGCCGAACACCTACGAGCAGTACTTC. The V gene is TRBV6-2 or TRBV6-3, the J gene TRBJ2-7; D is perhaps TRBD1 (5 bases). Trimming cost V 2 bases and J 2 bases, with 22 bases left between them. The CDR3 covers 18 residues. CDR1 and CDR2 from the germline V gene are MNHEY and SVGEGT.

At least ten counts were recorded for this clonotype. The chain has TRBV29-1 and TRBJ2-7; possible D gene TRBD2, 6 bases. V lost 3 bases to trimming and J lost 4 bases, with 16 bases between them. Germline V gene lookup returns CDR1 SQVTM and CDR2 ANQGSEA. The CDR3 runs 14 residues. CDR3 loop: CSVEGGDIGYEQYF. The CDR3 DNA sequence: TGCAGCGTTGAGGGGGGTGACATCGGGTACGAGCAGTACTTC.

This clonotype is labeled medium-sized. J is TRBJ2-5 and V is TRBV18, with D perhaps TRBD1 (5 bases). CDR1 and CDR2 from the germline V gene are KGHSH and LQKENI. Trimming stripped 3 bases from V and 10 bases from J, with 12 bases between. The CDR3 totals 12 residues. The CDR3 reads CASSPLQENQYF. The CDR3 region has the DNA TGTGCCAGCTCACCTTTACAGGAAAACCAGTACTTC.

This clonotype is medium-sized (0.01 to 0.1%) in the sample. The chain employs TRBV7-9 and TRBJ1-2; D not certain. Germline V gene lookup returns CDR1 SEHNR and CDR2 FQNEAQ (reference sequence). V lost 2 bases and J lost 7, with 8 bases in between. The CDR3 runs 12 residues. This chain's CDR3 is CASSLSVSGYTF. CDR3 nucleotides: TGTGCCAGCAGCTTATCGGTCTCTGGCTACACCTTC.

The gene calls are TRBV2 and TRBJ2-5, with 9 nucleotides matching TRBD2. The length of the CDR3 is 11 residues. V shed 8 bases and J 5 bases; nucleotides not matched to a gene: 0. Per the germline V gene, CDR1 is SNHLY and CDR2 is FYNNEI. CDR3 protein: CASGLAETQYF. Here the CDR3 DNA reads TGTGCCAGCGGACTAGCGGAGACCCAGTACTTC.

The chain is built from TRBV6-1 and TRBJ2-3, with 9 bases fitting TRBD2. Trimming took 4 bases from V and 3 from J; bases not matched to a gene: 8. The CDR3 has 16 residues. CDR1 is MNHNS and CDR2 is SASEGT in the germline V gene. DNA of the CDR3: TGTGCCAGCAGTGTGGCGGGAGGGGGTGGTACAGATACGCAGTATTTT. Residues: CASSVAGGGGTDTQYF.

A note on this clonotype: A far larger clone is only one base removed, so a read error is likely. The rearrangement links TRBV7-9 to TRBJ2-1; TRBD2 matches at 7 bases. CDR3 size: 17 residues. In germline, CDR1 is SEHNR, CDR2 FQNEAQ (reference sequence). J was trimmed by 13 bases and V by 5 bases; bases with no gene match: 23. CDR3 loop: CASSPRGSGYAGETQFF. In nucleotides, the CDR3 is TGTGCCAGCAGCCCCCGTGGTAGCGGGTACGCAGGAGAGACCCAGTTCTTC.

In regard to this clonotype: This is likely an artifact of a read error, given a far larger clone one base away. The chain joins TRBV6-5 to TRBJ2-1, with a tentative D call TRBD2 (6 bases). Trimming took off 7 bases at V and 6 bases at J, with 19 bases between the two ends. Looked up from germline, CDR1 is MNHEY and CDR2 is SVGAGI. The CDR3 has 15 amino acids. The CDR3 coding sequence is TGTGCCAGCAACAACCGGGGACTGGGGAGCAATGAGCAGTTCTTC. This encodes CASNNRGLGSNEQFF.

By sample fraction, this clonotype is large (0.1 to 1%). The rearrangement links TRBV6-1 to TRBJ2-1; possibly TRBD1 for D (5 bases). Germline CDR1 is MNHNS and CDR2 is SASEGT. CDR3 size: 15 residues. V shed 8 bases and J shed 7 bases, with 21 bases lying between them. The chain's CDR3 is CASWGVSVGRNEQFF. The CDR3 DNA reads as TGTGCCAGCTGGGGTGTGAGCGTGGGGCGGAATGAGCAGTTCTTC.

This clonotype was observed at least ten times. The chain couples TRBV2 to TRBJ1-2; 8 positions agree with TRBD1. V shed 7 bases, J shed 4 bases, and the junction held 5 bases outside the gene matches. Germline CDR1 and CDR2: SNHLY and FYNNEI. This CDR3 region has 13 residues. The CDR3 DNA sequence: TGTGCCAGCAATAAGGACAGGGTCTATGGCTACACCTTC. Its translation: CASNKDRVYGYTF.

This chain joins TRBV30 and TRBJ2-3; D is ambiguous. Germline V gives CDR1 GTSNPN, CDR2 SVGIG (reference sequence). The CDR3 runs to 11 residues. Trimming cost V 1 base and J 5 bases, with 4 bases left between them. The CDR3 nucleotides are TGTGCCTGGAGTGGGCGAGATACGCAGTATTTT. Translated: CAWSGRDTQYF.

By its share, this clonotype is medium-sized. CDR3 amino acids: CATREQGGSYNEQFF. CDR3 sequence (DNA): TGTGCCACCAGGGAGCAGGGGGGATCCTACAATGAGCAGTTCTTC. The chain uses TRBV15 and TRBJ2-1, with D perhaps TRBD1 (7 bases). Germline V gene sequence: CDR1 LNHNV, CDR2 YYDKDF (reference sequence). The V end lost 6 bases, the J end lost 1 base, and 13 bases lay between the germline ends. CDR3 size: 15 residues.

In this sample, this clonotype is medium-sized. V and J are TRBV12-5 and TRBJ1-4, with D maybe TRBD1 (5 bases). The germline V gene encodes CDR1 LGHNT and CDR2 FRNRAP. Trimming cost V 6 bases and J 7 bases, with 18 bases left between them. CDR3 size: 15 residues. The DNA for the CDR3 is TGTGCTAGTGGACCCCGAAGCGAGGGGCGTGAAAAACTGTTTTTT. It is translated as CASGPRSEGREKLFF.

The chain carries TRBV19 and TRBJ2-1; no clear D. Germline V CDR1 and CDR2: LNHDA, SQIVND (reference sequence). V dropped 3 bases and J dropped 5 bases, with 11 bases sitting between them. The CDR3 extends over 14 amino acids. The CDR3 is CASSMVRQNNEQFF. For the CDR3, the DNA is TGTGCCAGTAGTATGGTCCGGCAAAACAATGAGCAGTTCTTC.

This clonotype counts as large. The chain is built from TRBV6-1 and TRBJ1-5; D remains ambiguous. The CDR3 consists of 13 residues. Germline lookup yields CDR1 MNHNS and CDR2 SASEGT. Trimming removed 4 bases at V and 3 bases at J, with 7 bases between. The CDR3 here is CASSAQINQPQHF. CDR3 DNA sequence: TGTGCCAGCAGTGCACAGATCAATCAGCCCCAGCATTTT.

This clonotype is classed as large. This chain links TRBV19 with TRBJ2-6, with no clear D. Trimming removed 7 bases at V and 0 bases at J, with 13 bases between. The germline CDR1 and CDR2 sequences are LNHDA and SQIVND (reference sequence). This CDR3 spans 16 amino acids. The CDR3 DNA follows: TGTGCCAGTACGCCGCGGCCCTCCTCTGGGGCCAACGTCCTGACTTTC. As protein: CASTPRPSSGANVLTF.

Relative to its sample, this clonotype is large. CDR3 nucleotide sequence: TGTGCCAGCAGCCCAGATGGGGGGGCAGGCCTAGCCAAAAACATTCAGTACTTC. This encodes CASSPDGGAGLAKNIQYF. The chain carries TRBV7-2 and TRBJ2-4; perhaps TRBD2 as D (7 bases). The V end was cut by 5 bases, the J end by 0 bases, with 20 bases between. The CDR3 extends over 18 amino acids. Germline V CDR1 and CDR2: SGHTA, FQGNSA.

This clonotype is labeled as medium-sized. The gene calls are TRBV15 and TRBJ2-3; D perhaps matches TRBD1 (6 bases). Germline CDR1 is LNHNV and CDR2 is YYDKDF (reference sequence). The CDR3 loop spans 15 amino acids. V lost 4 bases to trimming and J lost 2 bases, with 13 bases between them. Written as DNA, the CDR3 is TGTGCCACCAGCAATCTGGGGGCCAACACAGATACGCAGTATTTT. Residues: CATSNLGANTDTQYF.

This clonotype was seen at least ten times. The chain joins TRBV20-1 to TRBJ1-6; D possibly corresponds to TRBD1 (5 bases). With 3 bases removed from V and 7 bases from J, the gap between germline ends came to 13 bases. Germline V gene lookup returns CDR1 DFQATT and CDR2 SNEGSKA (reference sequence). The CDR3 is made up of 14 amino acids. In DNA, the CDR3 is TGCAGTGCTAGGGCAACGACAGTAAATTCACCCCTCCACTTT. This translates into CSARATTVNSPLHF.

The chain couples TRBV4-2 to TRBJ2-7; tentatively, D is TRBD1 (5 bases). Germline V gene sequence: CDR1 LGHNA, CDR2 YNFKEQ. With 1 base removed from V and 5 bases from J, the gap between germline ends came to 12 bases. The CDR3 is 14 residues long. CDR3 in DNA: TGTGCCAGCAGCCAAGCCCAGGGATTCCACGAGCAGTACTTC. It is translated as CASSQAQGFHEQYF.

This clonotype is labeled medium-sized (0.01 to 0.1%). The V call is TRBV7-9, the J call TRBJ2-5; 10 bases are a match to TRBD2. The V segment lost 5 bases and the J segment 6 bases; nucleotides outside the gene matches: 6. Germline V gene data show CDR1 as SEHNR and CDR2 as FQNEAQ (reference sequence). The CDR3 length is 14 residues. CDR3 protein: CASSAGTSEKTQYF. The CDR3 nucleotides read TGTGCCAGCAGCGCCGGGACTAGCGAGAAGACCCAGTACTTC. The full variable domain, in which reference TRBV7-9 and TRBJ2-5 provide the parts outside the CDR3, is DTGVSQNPRHKITKRGQNVTFRCDPISEHNRLYWYRQTLGQGPEFLTYFQNEAQLEKSRLLSDRFSAERPKGSFSTLEIQRTEQGDSAMYLCASSAGTSEKTQYFGPGTRLLVL.